This T cell receptor (beta chain) appears in the sequencing data of a study of blood T cell repertoires in COVID-19. Assay used: immunoSEQ multiplex PCR; TCRdb lists only in-frame clones, some missing. The table includes around 450,000 clones, roughly 89% detected once. Germline V lookup: CDR1 KGHSH, CDR2 LQKENI. V dropped 2 bases and J dropped 5; count of bases not matched to a gene: 11. CDR3 length: 17 amino acids. This clone came up a few times. Sequenced sample: peripheral blood. This receptor was identified in a woman aged 25 to 39 with acute or convalescent COVID-19. The rearrangement joins TRBV18 to TRBJ2-1, with TRBD2 matching 8 bases. The CDR3 DNA reads as TGTGCCAGCTCACCATTCTGGCCGGGGGGGCCAAACAATGAGCAGTTCTTC. Its protein is CASSPFWPGGPNNEQFF.